This is a list of T cell receptor beta chains from one sample in a study of blood T cell repertoires in COVID-19. Sequencing was performed with immunoSEQ multiplex PCR; in TCRdb, only in-frame clones are kept and a portion is missing. The table includes some 54,000 clones, roughly 90% detected once. Sequences were obtained from peripheral blood. The receptors originated from a man aged 80 or over with active or convalescent COVID-19. Each CDR3 is given with its conserved first and last residue. D genes are given only for firm matches. The size entry is marked missing in some rows and otherwise reads once, few, many or a size class.

v_gene,abundance,d_gene,j_gene,CDR3nt,CDR3aa
TRBV7-3,once,-,TRBJ2-1,TGTGCCAGCAGTCAACGAGGGATTTACAATGAGCAGTTCTTC,CASSQRGIYNEQFF
TRBV28,-,TRBD1,TRBJ1-2,TGTGCCAGCAGTTTGTGGAAGGGGGCGCTGGGGGATGGCTACACCTTC,CASSLWKGALGDGYTF
TRBV28,-,-,TRBJ2-1,TGTGCCAGCAGTTTAGCCCCAGCCTACAATGAGCAGTTCTTC,CASSLAPAYNEQFF
TRBV19,-,-,TRBJ1-1,TGTGCCAGTAGTTCCTTAGGGGGCACTGAAGCTTTCTTT,CASSSLGGTEAFF
TRBV12-2,once,-,TRBJ1-5,TGTGCAAGTCGCTTAGCCACGGTGCGACAGCCCCAGCATTTT,CASRLATVRQPQHF
TRBV3-1/TRBV3-2,-,TRBD1,TRBJ1-2,TGTGCCAGCAGCCTGACAGGGGGCTATGGCTACACCTTC,CASSLTGGYGYTF
TRBV28,-,TRBD1,TRBJ1-1,TGTGCCAGCCAGATTGGGACAGCAGTCATGAACACTGAAGCTTTCTTT,CASQIGTAVMNTEAFF
TRBV28,-,-,TRBJ2-7,TGTGCCAGCAGTTTCCAGGGGCCTCCCTACGAGCAGTACTTC,CASSFQGPPYEQYF
TRBV19,-,-,TRBJ2-7,TGTGCCAGTAGTAAACAGGTCGGCGAGCAGTACTTC,CASSKQVGEQYF
TRBV6-1,-,TRBD1,TRBJ1-1,TGTGCCAGCAGTGACCAGGGGGCGAAGAACACTGAAGCTTTCTTT,CASSDQGAKNTEAFF
TRBV5-1,-,-,TRBJ2-7,TGCGCCAGCAGCTTGGAGGGGAGGGAGCAGTACTTC,CASSLEGREQYF
TRBV10-3,-,TRBD1,TRBJ1-5,TGTGCCACCTGTAGGGGGCAGGATGATCAGCCCCAGCATTTT,CATCRGQDDQPQHF
TRBV23-1,-,-,TRBJ2-5,TGCGCCAGCAGTTCAAGACAGCAAGAGACCCAGTACTTC,CASSSRQQETQYF
TRBV6-5,few,-,TRBJ2-3,TGTGCCAGCAGTTACTCGACAGAAATCACAGATACGCAGTATTTT,CASSYSTEITDTQYF
TRBV28,-,TRBD1,TRBJ1-6,TGTGCCAGCAGTTTACCCGACAGGGGCAATTCACCCCTCCACTTT,CASSLPDRGNSPLHF
TRBV5-1,-,TRBD1,TRBJ1-1,TGCGCCAGCAGCTGGACAGGGCCAGGGAACACTGAAGCTTTCTTT,CASSWTGPGNTEAFF
TRBV6-5,-,-,TRBJ1-6,TGTGCCAGCAGCCGGGGGTTTGATTCACCCCTCCACTTT,CASSRGFDSPLHF
TRBV5-1,-,-,TRBJ1-1,TGCGCCAGCAGCTTGTCGGGGGTGAGGACTGAAGCTTTCTTT,CASSLSGVRTEAFF
TRBV2,-,-,TRBJ1-5,TGTGCCAGCAGTGAAGCTCGGAGCAATCAGCCCCAGCATTTT,CASSEARSNQPQHF
TRBV5-1,-,-,TRBJ1-1,TGCGCCAGCAGCGCGGGGGCGACGGCGAACACTGAAGCTTTCTTT,CASSAGATANTEAFF
TRBV24-1,-,TRBD1,TRBJ2-3,TGTGCCACCAGTGAACAAACGTACAACCGGGACAGAACAGATACGCAGTATTTT,CATSEQTYNRDRTDTQYF
TRBV6-5,-,TRBD1,TRBJ2-7,TGTGCCCGGATTCTGGGCGGACAGGGGCAGTACTTC,CARILGGQGQYF
TRBV28,-,TRBD1,TRBJ1-2,TGTGCCAGCAGTTTATGGGACAGGGATGGTGACTATGGCTACACCTTC,CASSLWDRDGDYGYTF
TRBV7-9,-,TRBD1,TRBJ2-2,TGTGCCGGGGACAGGGCCACCGGGGAGCTGTTTTTT,CAGDRATGELFF
TRBV3-1/TRBV3-2,once,TRBD2,TRBJ2-2,TGTGCCAGCAGCCAAGAACTAGCGGGATTCACCGGGGAGCTGTTTTTT,CASSQELAGFTGELFF
TRBV2,-,TRBD1,TRBJ2-2,TGTGCCAGTGGGACAGGGGTCGAATACACCGGGGAGCTGTTTTTT,CASGTGVEYTGELFF
TRBV18,-,-,TRBJ2-7,TGTGCCAGCTCACCAGGCTCAGGGGTCAACGAGCAGTACTTC,CASSPGSGVNEQYF
TRBV2,-,-,TRBJ2-3,TGTGCCAGCAGCTTAGATGCGGTTACGCAGTATTTT,CASSLDAVTQYF
TRBV9,once,-,TRBJ1-3,TGTGCCAGCAGCGGTCGACAGCCCAGCTCTGGAAACACCATATATTTT,CASSGRQPSSGNTIYF
TRBV3-1/TRBV3-2,-,-,TRBJ2-1,-,CASSQFFGRVGNEQFF
TRBV15,-,TRBD2,TRBJ2-7,TGTGCCACCAGCAGAGATTCTTCTAGCGGGATCAGGTCCTACGAGCAGTACTTC,CATSRDSSSGIRSYEQYF
TRBV18,-,-,TRBJ1-2,TGTGCCAGCTCACGGAGAGGGGGGGAGCTCTATGGCTACACCTTC,CASSRRGGELYGYTF
TRBV11-2,-,-,TRBJ1-1,TGTGCCAGCAGCAAACGGTTGAACACTGAAGCTTTCTTT,CASSKRLNTEAFF
TRBV7-9,-,-,TRBJ1-1,TGTGCCAGCAGCTCGCCCGAACAGGGAGAAACTAGAAAGGCTTTCTTT,CASSSPEQGETRKAFF
TRBV5-1,-,-,TRBJ2-7,TGCGCCAGCAGCTTGCAGGGCTACGAGCAGTACTTC,CASSLQGYEQYF
TRBV4-2,once,-,TRBJ1-5,TGTGCCAGCAGCCAAGATTGGCCAGGGCCGGGTCAGCCCCAGCATTTT,CASSQDWPGPGQPQHF
TRBV30,-,-,TRBJ2-5,TGTGCCTGGAGTGTTCTGGGGGCGTTTAGTGAGACCCAGTACTTC,CAWSVLGAFSETQYF
TRBV5-5,-,-,TRBJ1-5,TGTGCCAGCAGTCCCTCCCCGGGAGAACAGCCCCAGCATTTT,CASSPSPGEQPQHF
TRBV27,once,-,TRBJ2-5,TGTGCCAGCGGGGTCGACCGGGGGGAGACCCAGTACTTC,CASGVDRGETQYF
TRBV7-2,-,-,TRBJ2-7,TGTGCCAGCAGCTATACAGGAAGCTCCTACGAGCAGTACTTC,CASSYTGSSYEQYF
TRBV7-9,once,-,TRBJ2-7,TGTGCCAGCGTTGGGACTTCCTACGAGCAGTACTTC,CASVGTSYEQYF
TRBV12-3/TRBV12-4,few,-,TRBJ1-1,TGTGCCAGCAGTACCTGGGACTCAGGGGCTTTCTTT,CASSTWDSGAFF
TRBV11-3,once,-,TRBJ2-5,TGTGCCAGCAGCGTGGGCACAGGGAGTCAAGAGACCCAGTACTTC,CASSVGTGSQETQYF
TRBV6-1,-,-,TRBJ1-4,TGTGCCAGCAGTGTGATCCGGTACTCAGGGCGGGGGGAAAAACTGTTTTTT,CASSVIRYSGRGEKLFF
TRBV10-3,-,TRBD1,TRBJ2-1,TGTGCCACCCAAAGGGGGCAGGCCCAAGAGCAGTTCTTC,CATQRGQAQEQFF
TRBV19,-,TRBD1,TRBJ2-7,TGTGCCAGTAGTGAGCATGGACAGGGGACCGCCTACGAGCAGTACTTC,CASSEHGQGTAYEQYF
TRBV7-2,few,-,TRBJ1-2,TGTGCCAGCAGCTTAACGTTTGGGGCCCCCGACTATGGCTACACCTTC,CASSLTFGAPDYGYTF
TRBV11-1,-,TRBD2,TRBJ2-1,TGTGCCAGCAGCTCCGGGACTAGCGGGGGGGAGGAGCAGTTCTTC,CASSSGTSGGEEQFF
TRBV6-5,-,TRBD1,TRBJ1-1,TGTGCCAGCAGCCTTCTCGGGACAGGCGGGACTGAAGCTTTCTTT,CASSLLGTGGTEAFF
TRBV19,-,TRBD2,TRBJ2-3,TGTGCCAGTAGTCCGCGCCGGGCTAGCGGGAGGTCAGATACGCAGTATTTT,CASSPRRASGRSDTQYF
TRBV28,once,TRBD1,TRBJ1-2,TGTGCCAGCAGTGGGGACAGGGAATTAGGGGGCTACACCTTC,CASSGDRELGGYTF
TRBV19,-,-,TRBJ2-4,TGTGCCAGTAGTATAGCGACTGCCACATCCAATCAGTACTTC,CASSIATATSNQYF
TRBV28,few,TRBD2,TRBJ2-7,TGTGCCAGCACCCCAGGGGGGACTAGCGGAGTGTACGAGCAGTACTTC,CASTPGGTSGVYEQYF